This note documents a single T cell receptor beta chain sequence. Its antigen is undetermined. Participants comprised healthy donors of bone marrow. The V end was cut by 2 bases, the J end by 0 bases, with 15 bases between. The germline gives CDR1 WNHNN, CDR2 SYGVQD (reference sequence). This CDR3 contains 17 residues. The data are from a study of cytomegalovirus exposure and HLA in healthy donors. Study results and caveats: TCR beta V- and J-gene trimming, according to a later analysis, was linked to a missense DCLRE1C variant. The authors reported that TCR beta sequences could predict HLA-A and HLA-B alleles. These predictions were accurate for most subjects in the first cohort.

With 60 Vbeta and 13 Jbeta primers, the PCR was carried out. Measured with immunoSEQ multiplex PCR; TCRdb has only the in-frame clones, and not every one. The data show around 150,000 clones, around two thirds seen once. The receptor's source is a middle-aged man in good health and CMV-seronegative. Source material: PBMCs. V is TRBV10-1 and J is TRBJ2-3; D is possibly TRBD1 (5 bases). For the CDR3, the DNA is TGCGCCAGCAGTGAGCTCATTAGGGGCCGTAGCACAGATACGCAGTATTTT. Amino acid sequence: CASSELIRGRSTDTQYF.